The 3 T cell receptor beta chains below were found in one sample sequenced in a study of T cell changes during pregnancy in multiple sclerosis. Data came from immunoSEQ multiplex PCR; TCRdb stores just in-frame clones and leaves some out. The sample includes roughly 85,000 clones, roughly nine tenths of them seen just once. This specimen consisted of peripheral blood, obtained in the first trimester of pregnancy. These receptors came from a female donor with multiple sclerosis, enrolled in a pregnancy study.

The J gene is TRBJ1-1, the V gene TRBV19, with D possibly being TRBD1 (6 bases). CDR1 LNHDA and CDR2 SQIVND come from the germline V gene (reference sequence). V was pared by 5 bases and J by 1 base, with 11 bases between. This CDR3 has 14 amino acids. The CDR3 region has the DNA TGTGCCAGTAGTGCTAACAGGGCGAACACTGAAGCTTTCTTT. Translation gives CASSANRANTEAFF.

This chain links TRBV19 with TRBJ2-2; 9 bases are shared with TRBD1. The V and J ends lost 3 bases and 5 bases, in that order; junction bases with no gene match: 10. This CDR3 comprises 17 residues. Per the germline V gene, CDR1 is LNHDA and CDR2 is SQIVND (reference sequence). The DNA for the CDR3 is TGTGCCAGTAGTATGGGGGACAGGGCAAAGGGGACCGGGGAGCTGTTTTTT. Its protein product is CASSMGDRAKGTGELFF. The complete variable domain, with remaining parts taken from reference TRBV19 and TRBJ2-2, reads DGGITQSPKYLFRKEGQNVTLSCEQNLNHDAMYWYRQDPGQGLRLIYYSQIVNDFQKGDIAEGYSVSREKKESFPLTVTSAQKNPTAFYLCASSMGDRAKGTGELFFGEGSRLTVL.

The CDR3 nucleotides are TGTGCCAGCAGTCCCGGGACATTGTACAATGAGCAGTTCTTC. Amino acids: CASSPGTLYNEQFF. This sequence joins TRBV27 and TRBJ2-1, with D possibly being TRBD1 (6 bases). V lost 5 bases and J 4 bases, leaving 12 bases between the germline ends. CDR3 length: 14 amino acids. Germline V gene lookup returns CDR1 MNHEY and CDR2 SMNVEV (reference sequence).